The clone carrying this T cell receptor (beta chain) was seen more than once but under ten times. The entry originates in a study of blood T cell repertoires in COVID-19. Study context: The United States, Italy and Spain supplied acute and convalescent COVID-19 samples. T cells, B-cell-depleted T cells, or PBMCs provided the cDNA or gDNA that served as material.

Authors' analysis steps: Amplification of reference gene primers was used by the study to estimate nucleated cell counts. Profiled with immunoSEQ multiplex PCR; TCRdb holds only in-frame clones, not every one. V and J calls and clone size come straight from that table; D and trimming were deduced from the DNA. Among under 350,000 clones, 83% were seen once, and the ten largest hold over 9%. The CDR3 spans 10 residues. CDR1 DFQATT and CDR2 SNEGSKA come from the germline V gene (reference sequence). After removal of 6 bases from V and 14 bases from J, the junction contained 5 bases not matched to a gene.

This sequence originates from a woman aged 45-65 years who had recovered from COVID-19. Source material: peripheral blood. V is TRBV20-1 and J is TRBJ1-2; TRBD1 aligns across 11 bases. The CDR3 spells CSAWGQGVTF. DNA for the CDR3: TGCAGTGCGTGGGGACAGGGGGTAACCTTC.